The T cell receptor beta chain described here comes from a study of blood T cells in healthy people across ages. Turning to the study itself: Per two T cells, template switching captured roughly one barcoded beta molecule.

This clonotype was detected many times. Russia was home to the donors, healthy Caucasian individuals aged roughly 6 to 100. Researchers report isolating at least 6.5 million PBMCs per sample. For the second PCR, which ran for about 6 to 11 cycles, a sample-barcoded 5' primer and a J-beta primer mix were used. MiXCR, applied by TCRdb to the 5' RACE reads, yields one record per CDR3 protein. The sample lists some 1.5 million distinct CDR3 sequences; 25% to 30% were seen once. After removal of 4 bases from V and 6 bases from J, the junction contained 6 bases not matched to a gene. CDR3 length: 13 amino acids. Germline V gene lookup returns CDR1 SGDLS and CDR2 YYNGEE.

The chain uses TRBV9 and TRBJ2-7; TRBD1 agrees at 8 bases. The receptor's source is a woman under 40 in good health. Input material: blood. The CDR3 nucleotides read TGTGCCAGCAGCCCGGGACAGGCCTTCGAGCAGTACTTC. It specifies CASSPGQAFEQYF. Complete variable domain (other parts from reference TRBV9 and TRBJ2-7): DSGVTQTPKHLITATGQRVTLRCSPRSGDLSVYWYQQSLDQGLQFLIQYYNGEERAKGNILERFSAQQFPDLHSELNLSSLELGDSALYFCASSPGQAFEQYFGPGTRLTVT.